Described below is a single T cell receptor beta chain sequence and its context. The treatment here: 19 received Ad26.COV2.S at low or high dose, single or two shots; several received placebo; per-sample allocation not given. The samples date from day 63 after the first vaccine or placebo injection. This record comes from a study of Ad26.COV2.S vaccination and SARS-CoV-2 variants. TCRdb keeps only in-frame clones here, not all; method: immunoSEQ multiplex PCR. The sample yields hundreds of thousands of clones, roughly 80% seen once. The specimen was peripheral blood, collected in a trial of Ad26.COV2.S vaccine versus placebo. The clonotype originates from a person aged 18 to 59 who received the Ad26.COV2.S COVID-19 vaccine or a placebo.

CDR3: CASSQGTAYEQYF. In DNA, the CDR3 is TGTGCCAGCAGCCAAGGGACAGCCTACGAGCAGTACTTC. The chain is built from TRBV5-6 and TRBJ2-7, with TRBD1 matching 7 bases. V gave up 4 bases and J gave up 2 bases; unmatched junction bases: 3. This CDR3 spans 13 amino acids. Germline values: CDR1 SGHDT, CDR2 YYEEEE.